This T cell receptor (beta chain) was profiled in a study of identical twins. Study results and caveats: Beta clonotypes that were abundant in cord blood contained fewer insertions, a pattern absent from memory repertoires.

Notes on this clonotype: Its antigen is not identified.

The donor group consisted entirely of healthy Caucasians. V was pared by 1 base and J by 4 bases, with 7 bases between. CDR1 LNHNV and CDR2 YYDKDF come from the germline V gene (reference sequence). The CDR3 contains 13 residues. TCRdb independently ran MiXCR on the 5' RACE reads; one entry per CDR3 protein. The table lists about 530,000 distinct CDR3 sequences, around 15% of them singletons, with 0.44% in the top ten. These records were also assigned to another study, of yellow fever vaccine responses in identical twins.

This rearrangement joins TRBV15 to TRBJ2-5; D is perhaps TRBD1 (5 bases). The origin of this receptor is a woman aged 18-29 years in good health. What was sequenced was CD4+ T cells sorted from blood. CDR3 nucleotides: TGTGCCACCAGCAGAGTACAGGCAGAGACCCAGTACTTC. Translation gives CATSRVQAETQYF.